A single sample gave rise to the 27 T cell receptor beta chains below, sequenced in a study of post-analysis software for immune sequencing data. Regarding the study as a whole: Higher frequency in patients than in controls was seen for about five TRBV segments, with TRBV5-6, TRBV5-1 and TRBV20-1 among them.

The antigens for these receptors are not known. Included in the TCR beta cDNA libraries were unique molecular identifiers. TCRdb used MiXCR to reprocess the PCR reads, holding one entry per CDR3 protein. The sample has fewer than 850,000 distinct CDR3 sequences, around 27% seen once; the top ten hold under 0.7%. Sequenced sample: blood. The origin of the receptors is a girl aged 10 to 17 with multiple sclerosis.

The rearrangement uses TRBV5-6 and TRBJ1-2, with D possibly matching TRBD1 (5 bases). Trimming cost V 5 bases and J 8 bases, with 13 bases left between them. From germline, CDR1 is SGHDT and CDR2 YYEEEE. The CDR3 consists of 12 residues. The CDR3 region is CASRYDRGGYTF. Written as DNA, the CDR3 is TGTGCCAGCAGATACGACAGAGGGGGCTACACCTTC.

This clonotype has just a few counts. The chain links TRBV5-1 to TRBJ1-5, with D maybe TRBD1 (5 bases). The CDR3 spans 14 residues. Germline CDR1 reads SGHRS; CDR2 reads YFSETQ. V was cut by 3 bases and J by 5 bases, with 12 bases left in between. CDR3 sequence: CASSSGPNDQPQHF. CDR3 bases: TGCGCCAGCAGCTCGGGACCGAACGATCAGCCCCAGCATTTT.

This clonotype was counted a few times. V is TRBV20-1 and J is TRBJ2-4; 12 bases are a match to TRBD2. J was trimmed by 0 bases and V by 6 bases; bases with no gene match: 12. Germline CDR1 reads DFQATT; CDR2 reads SNEGSKA (reference sequence). This CDR3 region has 18 residues. The CDR3 spells CSAPWASGGDLAKNIQYF. In nucleotides, the CDR3 is TGCAGTGCCCCTTGGGCTAGCGGGGGGGATCTAGCCAAAAACATTCAGTACTTC.

This chain links TRBV29-1 with TRBJ2-5; 8 bases agree with TRBD1. The CDR3 spans 14 residues. Germline lookup yields CDR1 SQVTM and CDR2 ANQGSEA. The J segment lost 4 bases and the V segment lost 1 base, leaving 5 bases of the junction unmatched. This CDR3 reads CSVEGQGASETQYF. Written as DNA, the CDR3 is TGCAGCGTTGAAGGGCAGGGGGCCTCAGAGACCCAGTACTTC.

This clonotype was counted a few times. This chain links TRBV7-8 with TRBJ2-1; 7 bases are shared with TRBD2. The junction had 4 bases not matched to a gene; V was cut back by 1 base and J by 4 bases. Germline V gene lookup returns CDR1 SGHVS and CDR2 FQNEAQ. This CDR3 has 15 residues. This CDR3 is CASSLGQRGYNEQFF. The CDR3 region has the DNA TGTGCCAGCAGCTTAGGGCAGCGGGGTTACAATGAGCAGTTCTTC.

This clonotype was seen only a few times. This chain links TRBV20-1 with TRBJ1-2, with 8 bases lining up with TRBD1. Germline CDR1 reads DFQATT; CDR2 reads SNEGSKA (reference sequence). The CDR3 runs to 17 residues. With V trimmed by 4 bases and J by 1 base, 14 bases remained unmatched. CDR3 in amino acids: CSAIPRDRILFNYGYTF. Written as DNA, the CDR3 is TGCAGTGCTATCCCCCGGGACAGGATACTGTTTAACTATGGCTACACCTTC.

V usage is TRBV5-5 and J usage is TRBJ2-7, with D maybe TRBD2 (6 bases). The CDR3 totals 16 residues. CDR1 is SGHKS, CDR2 YYEKEE, per germline (reference sequence). V lost 1 base to trimming and J lost 6 bases, with 20 bases between them. CDR3 loop: CASSLSSSADGGEQYF. In DNA form, the CDR3 reads TGTGCCAGCAGCTTGTCCAGTAGCGCGGACGGGGGCGAGCAGTACTTC.

The chain combines TRBV12-3 or TRBV12-4 with TRBJ2-1, with D possibly TRBD2 on 5 matching bases. The CDR3 is 15 amino acids. V lost 2 bases, J lost 3 bases, and 11 bases lay in between. This CDR3 is CASSLISAGYNEQFF. The CDR3 DNA reads as TGTGCCAGCAGTTTAATCTCCGCGGGCTACAATGAGCAGTTCTTC.

This clonotype has a single count. The rearrangement joins TRBV7-8 to TRBJ2-2; no firm D call. Germline CDR1 and CDR2: SGHVS and FQNEAQ. V lost 7 bases, J lost 6 bases, and 12 bases lay in between. The CDR3 is 13 residues long. CDR3 sequence (DNA): TGTGCCAGCAACAACATCAGGCCCGGGGAGCTGTTTTTT. Translating gives CASNNIRPGELFF.

The chain combines TRBV7-2 with TRBJ2-3, with 9 positions matching TRBD2. The CDR3 contains 18 residues. Germline lookup yields CDR1 SGHTA and CDR2 FQGNSA. J was trimmed by 0 bases and V by 4 bases; bases with no gene match: 11. Here the CDR3 DNA reads TGTGCCAGCAGCTCCCCCACCAGGACTAGCGCTAGCACAGATACGCAGTATTTT. Its translation is CASSSPTRTSASTDTQYF. Combining the CDR3 with reference TRBV7-2 and TRBJ2-3 gives the whole variable domain GAGVSQSPSNKVTEKGKDVELRCDPISGHTALYWYRQSLGQGLEFLIYFQGNSAPDKSGLPSDRFSAERTGGSVSTLTIQRTQQEDSAVYLCASSSPTRTSASTDTQYFGPGTRLTVL.

The count of this clonotype is one. V and J are TRBV7-6 and TRBJ1-3; D gene uncertain. The germline V and J ends were trimmed by 2 bases and 0 bases, with 8 bases remaining between them. The CDR3 contains 15 residues. The V gene's germline CDR1 is SGHVS and CDR2 FNYEAQ. CDR3 coding DNA: TGTGCCAGCAGCTTATCCCCGAGCTCTGGAAACACCATATATTTT. It specifies CASSLSPSSGNTIYF.

This clonotype showed up just a few times. CDR3 in amino acids: CSAGPPTDTQYF. For the CDR3, the DNA is TGCAGCGCTGGACCGCCCACAGATACGCAGTATTTT. The chain employs TRBV29-1 and TRBJ2-3; D unclear. The CDR3 is 12 residues long. Trimming removed 7 bases from V and 2 bases from J, with 10 bases in between. CDR1 is SQVTM, CDR2 ANQGSEA, per germline.

This chain links TRBV29-1 with TRBJ1-2; possibly TRBD1 for D (5 bases). Trimming shortened V by 5 bases and J by 4 bases, and 20 bases separated the two germline ends. Germline-derived CDR1 and CDR2 are SQVTM and ANQGSEA. This CDR3 comprises 15 residues. The CDR3 loop is CSVHTLGGEGYGYTF. Here the CDR3 DNA reads TGCAGCGTTCATACCCTAGGAGGGGAGGGCTATGGCTACACCTTC.

This clonotype was counted many times. This sequence joins TRBV10-3 and TRBJ1-2; D might be TRBD1 (5 bases). This CDR3 is 12 amino acids long. Per germline, CDR1 ENHRY and CDR2 SYGVKD. V shed 8 bases and J shed 2 bases, with 9 bases lying between them. DNA of the CDR3: TGTGCCATCTCACAGGACAACTATGGCTACACCTTC. Its translation: CAISQDNYGYTF.

As to this clonotype: An end of the junction differs from the germline gene, which may be a read error. V and J are TRBV27 and TRBJ2-7, with D uncertain. The CDR3 is 15 residues long. CDR1 is MNHEY and CDR2 is SMNVEV in the germline V gene (reference sequence). The CDR3 DNA reads TGTGCCAGCAGTGGCCGGGTAGCCGGCACCTACGGGCAGTACTTC. Protein: CASSGRVAGTYGQYF.

The table lists this clonotype with a count of one. The gene calls are TRBV29-1 and TRBJ2-3, with D hard to call. Germline CDR1 is SQVTM and CDR2 is ANQGSEA. V was cut by 0 bases and J by 4 bases, with 5 bases left in between. CDR3 length equals 12 residues. The CDR3 loop is CSVEEDADTQYF. CDR3 DNA: TGCAGCGTTGAAGAGGATGCAGATACGCAGTATTTT.

This clonotype occurred a few times. The CDR3 DNA follows: TGTGCCAGCAGCGTCTTACAGGGGAATTCACCCCTCCACTTT. Encoded protein: CASSVLQGNSPLHF. The J gene is TRBJ1-6, the V gene TRBV9; the match to TRBD1 covers 7 bases. The trim removed 2 bases at V and 7 bases at J, leaving 3 bases unmatched. This CDR3 has 14 amino acids. Germline CDR1 SGDLS, CDR2 YYNGEE.

The CDR3 sequence: CASSNPPGHARGLMDTDTQYF. CDR3 in DNA: TGTGCCAGCAGCAATCCTCCGGGACACGCACGGGGCTTGATGGACACAGATACGCAGTATTTT. This sequence joins TRBV11-2 and TRBJ2-3; weak D call: TRBD1 (6 bases). The length of the CDR3 is 21 residues. V was clipped by 5 bases and J by 2 bases, with 32 bases between them. Germline V gives CDR1 SGHAT, CDR2 FQNNGV.

Only a few counts were recorded for this clonotype. The rearrangement joins TRBV7-9 to TRBJ2-5; D tentatively fits TRBD1 or TRBD2 (5 bases each). The V end lost 5 bases, the J end lost 5 bases, and 21 bases lay between the germline ends. The germline gives CDR1 SEHNR, CDR2 FQNEAQ (reference sequence). The CDR3 runs to 16 residues. DNA of the CDR3: TGTGCCAGCAGCCCCCAGGGACCGCACCCCCGCGAGACCCAGTACTTC. Amino acids: CASSPQGPHPRETQYF.

The chain recombines TRBV20-1 with TRBJ2-5; D not certain. Germline CDR1 is DFQATT and CDR2 is SNEGSKA (reference sequence). V was clipped by 0 bases and J by 11 bases, with 16 bases between them. The CDR3 length is 13 residues. CDR3 DNA: TGCAGTGCTAGAGATCCGAGAGGCAATGAGCAGTACTTC. Protein sequence: CSARDPRGNEQYF.

This clonotype was seen a few times. This sequence joins TRBV21-1 and TRBJ2-1; TRBD2 is the table's D call, not checked against the DNA. TRBV21-1 is a pseudogene locus. The CDR3 spans 21 residues. The CDR3: CASSNQDTGIVPGGPGNEQFF. The DNA of the CDR3 is TGTGCCAGCAGCAATCAAGATACAGGGATCGTTCCGGGAGGGCCAGGGAATGAGCAGTTCTTC.

There are a few counts of this clonotype. The rearrangement joins TRBV5-1 to TRBJ1-1; no clear D. This CDR3 is 15 amino acids long. V was clipped by 0 bases and J by 0 bases, with 9 bases between them. The V gene's germline CDR1 is SGHRS and CDR2 YFSETQ. CDR3 sequence (DNA): TGCGCCAGCAGCTTGGAAAGATTCATGAACACTGAAGCTTTCTTT. Its protein is CASSLERFMNTEAFF.

This clonotype was observed a few times. This sequence joins TRBV27 and TRBJ2-7; 9 nucleotides match TRBD2. J was trimmed by 4 bases and V by 4 bases; bases with no gene match: 8. The germline gives CDR1 MNHEY, CDR2 SMNVEV (reference sequence). The CDR3 sequence is 15 residues long. The CDR3 loop is CASSYGSGGKYEQYF. The CDR3 DNA reads TGTGCCAGCAGTTACGGTAGCGGGGGAAAATACGAGCAGTACTTC.

The V call is TRBV6-5, the J call TRBJ1-4; D is possibly TRBD1 (5 bases). The CDR3 totals 15 residues. The V gene's germline CDR1 is MNHEY and CDR2 SVGAGI. Deletions cut 6 bases from V and 7 bases from J, with 18 bases between. The chain's CDR3 is CASRRSGTLSEKLFF. As DNA, the CDR3 is TGTGCCAGCAGACGCTCCGGGACCCTCAGTGAAAAACTGTTTTTT.

This clonotype was found a few times. V and J are TRBV27 and TRBJ2-5, with 10 bases that match TRBD1. V gave up 5 bases and J gave up 5 bases; unmatched junction bases: 11. Per germline, CDR1 MNHEY and CDR2 SMNVEV (reference sequence). The CDR3 spans 16 residues. CDR3 sequence reads: CASSPQGDRGAETQYF. The CDR3 DNA reads as TGTGCCAGCAGTCCCCAGGGGGACAGGGGTGCGGAGACCCAGTACTTC.

This sequence joins TRBV6-6 and TRBJ1-3, with D maybe TRBD1 (5 bases). The V end lost 0 bases, the J end lost 0 bases, and 9 bases lay between the germline ends. This CDR3 is 16 amino acids long. Germline-derived CDR1 and CDR2 are MNHNY and SVGAGI (reference sequence). The CDR3 region has the DNA TGTGCCAGCAGTTACTCCCGGGGGAGCTCTGGAAACACCATATATTTT. Translating it yields CASSYSRGSSGNTIYF.

The chain joins TRBV14 to TRBJ2-7; 8 bases align to TRBD1. CDR3 length equals 14 residues. Trimming at V came to 3 bases and at J to 4 bases, leaving 5 bases not matched to a gene. Germline V gene sequence: CDR1 SGHDN, CDR2 FVKESK. CDR3 nucleotides: TGTGCCAGCAGCCACGCAGGGGGCCAGTACGAGCAGTACTTC. Residues: CASSHAGGQYEQYF.